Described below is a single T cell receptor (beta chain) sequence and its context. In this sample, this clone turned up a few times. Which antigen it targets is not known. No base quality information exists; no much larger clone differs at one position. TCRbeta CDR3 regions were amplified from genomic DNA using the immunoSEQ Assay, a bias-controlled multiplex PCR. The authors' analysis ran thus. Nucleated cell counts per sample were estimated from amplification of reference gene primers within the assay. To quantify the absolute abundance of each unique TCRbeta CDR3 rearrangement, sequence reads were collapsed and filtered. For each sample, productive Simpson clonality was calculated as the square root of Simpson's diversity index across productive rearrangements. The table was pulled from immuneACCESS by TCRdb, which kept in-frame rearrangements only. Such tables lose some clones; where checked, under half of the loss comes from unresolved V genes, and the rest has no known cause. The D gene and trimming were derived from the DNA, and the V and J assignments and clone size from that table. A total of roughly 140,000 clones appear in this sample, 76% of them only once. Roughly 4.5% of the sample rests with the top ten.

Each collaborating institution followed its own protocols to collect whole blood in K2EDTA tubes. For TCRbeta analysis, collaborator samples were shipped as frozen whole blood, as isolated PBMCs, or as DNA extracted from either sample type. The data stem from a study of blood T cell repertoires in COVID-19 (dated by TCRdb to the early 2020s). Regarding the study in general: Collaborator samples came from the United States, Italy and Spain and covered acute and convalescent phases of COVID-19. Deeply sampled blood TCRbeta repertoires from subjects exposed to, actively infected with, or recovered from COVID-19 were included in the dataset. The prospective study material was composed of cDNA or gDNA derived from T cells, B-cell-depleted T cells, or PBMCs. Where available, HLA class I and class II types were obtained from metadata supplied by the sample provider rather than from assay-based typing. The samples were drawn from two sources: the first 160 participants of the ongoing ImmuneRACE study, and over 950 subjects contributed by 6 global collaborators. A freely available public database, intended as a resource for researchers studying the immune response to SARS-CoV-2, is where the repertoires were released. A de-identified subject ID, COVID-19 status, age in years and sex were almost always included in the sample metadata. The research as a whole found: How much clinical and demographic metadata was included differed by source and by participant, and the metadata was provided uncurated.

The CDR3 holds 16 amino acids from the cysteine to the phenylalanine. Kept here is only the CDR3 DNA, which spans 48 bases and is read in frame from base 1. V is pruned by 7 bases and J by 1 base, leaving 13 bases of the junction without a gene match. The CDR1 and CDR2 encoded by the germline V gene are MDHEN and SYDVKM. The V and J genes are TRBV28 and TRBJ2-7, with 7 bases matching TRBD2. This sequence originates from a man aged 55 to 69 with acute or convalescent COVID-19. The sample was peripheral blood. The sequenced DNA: TGTGCCAGCACCCTTAGGGGAGGGGAAATATCCTACGAGCAGTACTTC. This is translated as CASTLRGGEISYEQYF. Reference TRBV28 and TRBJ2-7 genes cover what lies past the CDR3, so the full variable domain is DVKVTQSSRYLVKRTGEKVFLECVQDMDHENMFWYRQDPGLGLRLIYFSYDVKMKEKGDIPEGYSVSREKKERFSLILESASTNQTSMYLCASTLRGGEISYEQYFGPGTRLTVT.